These 17 T cell receptor beta chains share one sample of origin, sequenced in a study of T cells in Graves' hyperthyroidism and ophthalmopathy. Regions amplified from RNA transcripts were the TCR beta CDR3 regions. The TCR CDR3 was amplified in a first-round RT-PCR using the HTBI primer set. Each CDR3 protein gets one entry after TCRdb re-called the multiplex PCR reads with MiXCR. The data contain around 620,000 distinct CDR3 sequences, about a sixth of them singletons. The sample taken for sequencing was blood. The source is a woman aged 30 to 39 with Graves' hyperthyroidism.

The CDR3 reads CASSERRDLTDTQYF. The CDR3 DNA is TGCGCCAGCAGTGAGCGCAGGGACCTCACAGATACGCAGTATTTT. The V and J genes are TRBV10-2 and TRBJ2-3; the D gene could be TRBD1 or TRBD2 (5 bases each). The CDR3 length is 15 residues. V was clipped by 2 bases and J by 2 bases, with 11 bases between them. Germline CDR1 WSHSY, CDR2 SAAADI.

This clonotype has a count of ten or more. The rearrangement uses TRBV28 and TRBJ2-3, with TRBD2 matching over 8 bases. After removal of 4 bases from V and 0 bases from J, the junction contained 3 bases not matched to a gene. Germline assignment: CDR1 MDHEN and CDR2 SYDVKM. The CDR3 runs 15 residues. As DNA, the CDR3 is TGTGCCAGCAGTTCTCCTAGCGGGAGCACAGATACGCAGTATTTT. Translating gives CASSSPSGSTDTQYF.

This clonotype appeared a few times. The genes are TRBV7-9 and TRBJ1-1; 7 bases match TRBD1. The V gene's germline CDR1 is SEHNR and CDR2 FQNEAQ (reference sequence). This CDR3 is built from 15 residues. V was pared by 5 bases and J by 6 bases, with 12 bases of the junction left unmatched. As DNA, the CDR3 is TGTGCCAGCAGCGGTAAGACAGGGTTATCTGCTGAAGCTTTCTTT. Translating gives CASSGKTGLSAEAFF.

The chain links TRBV4-2 to TRBJ2-1, with TRBD1 matching over 11 bases. Per germline, CDR1 LGHNA and CDR2 YNFKEQ. This CDR3 comprises 15 residues. After removal of 2 bases from V and 7 bases from J, the junction contained 4 bases not matched to a gene. The CDR3 sequence is CASSQRDRGGNEQFF. CDR3 bases: TGTGCCAGCAGCCAACGGGACAGGGGGGGGAATGAGCAGTTCTTC.

This clonotype was counted a few times. V and J are TRBV20-1 and TRBJ1-5; D is ambiguous. V dropped 0 bases and J dropped 2 bases, with 11 bases sitting between them. The CDR3 runs 15 residues. Germline V gene sequence: CDR1 DFQATT, CDR2 SNEGSKA (reference sequence). The CDR3 nucleotides are TGCAGTGCTAGAGAGGAGGGAGTGGGCAATCAGCCCCAGCATTTT. This codes for CSAREEGVGNQPQHF.

This clonotype was counted between two and nine times. This rearrangement joins TRBV5-4 to TRBJ1-2; 7 bases align to TRBD1. J lost 8 bases, V lost 0 bases, and 7 bases had no gene match. The germline CDR1 and CDR2 sequences are SGHNT and YYREEE (reference sequence). This CDR3 has 14 amino acids. The CDR3 sequence is CASSLVGDREGYTF. DNA of the CDR3: TGTGCCAGCAGCTTGGTCGGCGACAGGGAAGGCTACACCTTC.

This clonotype has at least ten counts. The chain uses TRBV12-3 or TRBV12-4 and TRBJ2-3, with D perhaps TRBD1 (7 bases). The CDR3 runs to 14 residues. Trimming removed 6 bases from V and 4 bases from J, with 14 bases in between. Here the CDR3 reads CASRSGGRADTQYF. The CDR3 coding sequence is TGTGCCAGCAGATCAGGGGGGAGAGCAGATACGCAGTATTTT.

This clonotype was recorded many times. The chain has TRBV11-2 and TRBJ2-3; D not certain. CDR1 is SGHAT and CDR2 is FQNNGV in the germline V gene. Trimming took off 0 bases at V and 6 bases at J, with 4 bases between the two ends. This CDR3 region has 12 residues. CDR3 DNA sequence: TGTGCCAGCAGCTTAGAAGGGGATACGCAGTATTTT. Translation gives CASSLEGDTQYF.

This clonotype was seen repeatedly, ten times or more. This chain joins TRBV2 and TRBJ2-3; D is unresolved. Trimming pared 6 bases from V and 9 bases from J, leaving 10 bases between. Germline V gives CDR1 SNHLY, CDR2 FYNNEI. The CDR3 extends over 11 amino acids. This CDR3 reads CASSLERTQYF. For the CDR3, the DNA is TGTGCCAGCAGCTTAGAAAGAACGCAGTATTTT.

This clonotype turned up a few times. V usage is TRBV29-1 and J usage is TRBJ1-2, with 10 nucleotides matching TRBD1. The CDR3 contains 15 residues. Germline CDR1 and CDR2: SQVTM and ANQGSEA. V gave up 6 bases and J gave up 7 bases; unmatched junction bases: 14. The CDR3 is CSVGGGQGRGSGYTF. Here the CDR3 DNA reads TGCAGCGTGGGGGGGGGACAGGGGCGAGGGAGTGGCTACACCTTC.

This clonotype was found a few times. V gene TRBV12-3 or TRBV12-4 combines with J gene TRBJ2-2, with D perhaps being TRBD1 or TRBD2 (6 bases each). This CDR3 has 16 residues. V was pared by 5 bases and J by 3 bases, with 16 bases between. CDR3 protein: CASSRPIGGYTGELFF. The CDR3 bases are TGTGCCAGCAGTCGCCCAATCGGGGGCTACACCGGGGAGCTGTTTTTT.

The chain carries TRBV5-1 and TRBJ2-1; 7 bases are shared with TRBD2. The J segment lost 6 bases and the V segment lost 5 bases, leaving 8 bases of the junction unmatched. The germline V gene has CDR1 SGHRS and CDR2 YFSETQ. The CDR3 runs 14 residues. This CDR3 is CASRLLAEINEQFF. The CDR3 DNA reads TGCGCCAGCAGACTCCTAGCGGAGATCAATGAGCAGTTCTTC.

This clonotype was observed at least ten times. The chain uses TRBV27 and TRBJ2-7; TRBD2 matches 8 bases. Germline CDR1 is MNHEY and CDR2 is SMNVEV (reference sequence). V lost 6 bases to trimming and J lost 7 bases; unmatched junction nucleotides: 14. The CDR3 spans 15 residues. The CDR3 DNA reads TGTGCCAGCAGCCCACGGGGGGGATGGCACGGGGAGCAGTACTTC. Translation gives CASSPRGGWHGEQYF.

The chain uses TRBV12-3 or TRBV12-4 and TRBJ2-2; 8 bases fit TRBD1. This CDR3 region has 15 residues. Germline trimming cut 4 bases from V and 5 bases from J; bases unmatched to any gene: 6. The CDR3 loop is CASSSRTGRTGELFF. Here the CDR3 DNA reads TGTGCCAGCAGTTCGCGGACAGGGAGGACCGGGGAGCTGTTTTTT.

There are many counts of this clonotype. The chain links TRBV7-3 to TRBJ2-3, with unresolved D. V lost 3 bases and J lost 1, with 8 bases in between. Germline values: CDR1 SGHTA, CDR2 FQGTGA. This CDR3 spans 14 amino acids. CDR3 loop: CASSFGGGTDTQYF. In DNA, the CDR3 is TGTGCCAGCAGCTTTGGTGGGGGCACAGATACGCAGTATTTT.

The rearrangement links TRBV9 to TRBJ2-7; TRBD1 aligns across 7 bases. The ends lost 7 bases at V and 2 bases at J; junction bases unmatched: 12. The germline CDR1 and CDR2 sequences are SGDLS and YYNGEE. The CDR3 covers 15 residues. CDR3 amino acids: CASRPGGDRAYEQYF. CDR3 DNA sequence: TGTGCCAGCCGCCCTGGGGGAGACAGGGCCTACGAGCAGTACTTC.

In the case of this clonotype: Given a much more abundant clone one base away, this may be a read error. The chain recombines TRBV30 with TRBJ1-2; D might be TRBD1 (5 bases). Trimming stripped 0 bases from V and 4 bases from J, with 9 bases between. The CDR3 is 13 residues long. The germline V gene encodes CDR1 GTSNPN and CDR2 SVGIG (reference sequence). CDR3 DNA: TGTGCCTGGAGTGTGAGGGGCTCCTATGGCTACACCTTC. Amino acid sequence: CAWSVRGSYGYTF.